This T cell receptor (beta chain) came from a study of shared clonotypes between healthy human individuals. Study-level background: Used for every donor were three CD4 naive, three CD4 memory, two CD8 naive and one CD8 memory plate. Study-wide findings and caveats: An effect of sequencing depth on clonotype sharing among donors was expected.

A word on this clone: As yet, its antigen is unknown.

The method was immunoSEQ multiplex PCR; TCRdb's version includes in-frame clones alone and lacks a portion of them. In the table there are 600,000 to 750,000 clones, 60% to 80% of which are singletons. Researchers partitioned CD4+ cells into CD45RA+ naive and CD45RA-negative memory subsets. Specimen: memory CD4+ T cells sorted from blood. Subset described: CD45RA-negative fraction. This clonotype originated in a woman under 40 in good health.

CDR3 nucleotide sequence: TGTGCCTGGAGTGTCGGTCTGAACACTGAAGCTTTCTTT. It encodes CAWSVGLNTEAFF. The chain links TRBV30 to TRBJ1-1; D unresolved. The V and J ends lost 0 bases and 0 bases respectively, with 5 bases between them. Germline assignment: CDR1 GTSNPN and CDR2 SVGIG (reference sequence). There are 13 residues in the CDR3.